The clone carrying this TCR beta chain came up once. What it recognizes is unknown. The sample belongs to a study of cytomegalovirus exposure and HLA in healthy donors. Study findings and constraints: In vitro confirmation showed a few CMV-associated chains to be CMV antigen specific.

PCR used 60 Vbeta primers and 13 Jbeta primers. This table comes from immunoSEQ multiplex PCR, and its TCRdb copy is limited to in-frame clones, with some not included. The data contain 100,000 or so clones, 83% of them singletons. Germline CDR1 and CDR2: KGHSH and LQKENI. Trimming left V 0 bases short and J 3 bases short, with 13 bases between. The CDR3 covers 16 residues. The chain recombines TRBV18 with TRBJ2-3; TRBD1 is a possible D gene (5 bases). The receptor comes from a man aged 18 to 29 in good health and CMV-seronegative. Sequencing used PBMCs. CDR3 DNA sequence: TGTGCCAGCTCACCACCGGGGCAGTCAAGGACAGATACGCAGTATTTT. Encoded protein: CASSPPGQSRTDTQYF.